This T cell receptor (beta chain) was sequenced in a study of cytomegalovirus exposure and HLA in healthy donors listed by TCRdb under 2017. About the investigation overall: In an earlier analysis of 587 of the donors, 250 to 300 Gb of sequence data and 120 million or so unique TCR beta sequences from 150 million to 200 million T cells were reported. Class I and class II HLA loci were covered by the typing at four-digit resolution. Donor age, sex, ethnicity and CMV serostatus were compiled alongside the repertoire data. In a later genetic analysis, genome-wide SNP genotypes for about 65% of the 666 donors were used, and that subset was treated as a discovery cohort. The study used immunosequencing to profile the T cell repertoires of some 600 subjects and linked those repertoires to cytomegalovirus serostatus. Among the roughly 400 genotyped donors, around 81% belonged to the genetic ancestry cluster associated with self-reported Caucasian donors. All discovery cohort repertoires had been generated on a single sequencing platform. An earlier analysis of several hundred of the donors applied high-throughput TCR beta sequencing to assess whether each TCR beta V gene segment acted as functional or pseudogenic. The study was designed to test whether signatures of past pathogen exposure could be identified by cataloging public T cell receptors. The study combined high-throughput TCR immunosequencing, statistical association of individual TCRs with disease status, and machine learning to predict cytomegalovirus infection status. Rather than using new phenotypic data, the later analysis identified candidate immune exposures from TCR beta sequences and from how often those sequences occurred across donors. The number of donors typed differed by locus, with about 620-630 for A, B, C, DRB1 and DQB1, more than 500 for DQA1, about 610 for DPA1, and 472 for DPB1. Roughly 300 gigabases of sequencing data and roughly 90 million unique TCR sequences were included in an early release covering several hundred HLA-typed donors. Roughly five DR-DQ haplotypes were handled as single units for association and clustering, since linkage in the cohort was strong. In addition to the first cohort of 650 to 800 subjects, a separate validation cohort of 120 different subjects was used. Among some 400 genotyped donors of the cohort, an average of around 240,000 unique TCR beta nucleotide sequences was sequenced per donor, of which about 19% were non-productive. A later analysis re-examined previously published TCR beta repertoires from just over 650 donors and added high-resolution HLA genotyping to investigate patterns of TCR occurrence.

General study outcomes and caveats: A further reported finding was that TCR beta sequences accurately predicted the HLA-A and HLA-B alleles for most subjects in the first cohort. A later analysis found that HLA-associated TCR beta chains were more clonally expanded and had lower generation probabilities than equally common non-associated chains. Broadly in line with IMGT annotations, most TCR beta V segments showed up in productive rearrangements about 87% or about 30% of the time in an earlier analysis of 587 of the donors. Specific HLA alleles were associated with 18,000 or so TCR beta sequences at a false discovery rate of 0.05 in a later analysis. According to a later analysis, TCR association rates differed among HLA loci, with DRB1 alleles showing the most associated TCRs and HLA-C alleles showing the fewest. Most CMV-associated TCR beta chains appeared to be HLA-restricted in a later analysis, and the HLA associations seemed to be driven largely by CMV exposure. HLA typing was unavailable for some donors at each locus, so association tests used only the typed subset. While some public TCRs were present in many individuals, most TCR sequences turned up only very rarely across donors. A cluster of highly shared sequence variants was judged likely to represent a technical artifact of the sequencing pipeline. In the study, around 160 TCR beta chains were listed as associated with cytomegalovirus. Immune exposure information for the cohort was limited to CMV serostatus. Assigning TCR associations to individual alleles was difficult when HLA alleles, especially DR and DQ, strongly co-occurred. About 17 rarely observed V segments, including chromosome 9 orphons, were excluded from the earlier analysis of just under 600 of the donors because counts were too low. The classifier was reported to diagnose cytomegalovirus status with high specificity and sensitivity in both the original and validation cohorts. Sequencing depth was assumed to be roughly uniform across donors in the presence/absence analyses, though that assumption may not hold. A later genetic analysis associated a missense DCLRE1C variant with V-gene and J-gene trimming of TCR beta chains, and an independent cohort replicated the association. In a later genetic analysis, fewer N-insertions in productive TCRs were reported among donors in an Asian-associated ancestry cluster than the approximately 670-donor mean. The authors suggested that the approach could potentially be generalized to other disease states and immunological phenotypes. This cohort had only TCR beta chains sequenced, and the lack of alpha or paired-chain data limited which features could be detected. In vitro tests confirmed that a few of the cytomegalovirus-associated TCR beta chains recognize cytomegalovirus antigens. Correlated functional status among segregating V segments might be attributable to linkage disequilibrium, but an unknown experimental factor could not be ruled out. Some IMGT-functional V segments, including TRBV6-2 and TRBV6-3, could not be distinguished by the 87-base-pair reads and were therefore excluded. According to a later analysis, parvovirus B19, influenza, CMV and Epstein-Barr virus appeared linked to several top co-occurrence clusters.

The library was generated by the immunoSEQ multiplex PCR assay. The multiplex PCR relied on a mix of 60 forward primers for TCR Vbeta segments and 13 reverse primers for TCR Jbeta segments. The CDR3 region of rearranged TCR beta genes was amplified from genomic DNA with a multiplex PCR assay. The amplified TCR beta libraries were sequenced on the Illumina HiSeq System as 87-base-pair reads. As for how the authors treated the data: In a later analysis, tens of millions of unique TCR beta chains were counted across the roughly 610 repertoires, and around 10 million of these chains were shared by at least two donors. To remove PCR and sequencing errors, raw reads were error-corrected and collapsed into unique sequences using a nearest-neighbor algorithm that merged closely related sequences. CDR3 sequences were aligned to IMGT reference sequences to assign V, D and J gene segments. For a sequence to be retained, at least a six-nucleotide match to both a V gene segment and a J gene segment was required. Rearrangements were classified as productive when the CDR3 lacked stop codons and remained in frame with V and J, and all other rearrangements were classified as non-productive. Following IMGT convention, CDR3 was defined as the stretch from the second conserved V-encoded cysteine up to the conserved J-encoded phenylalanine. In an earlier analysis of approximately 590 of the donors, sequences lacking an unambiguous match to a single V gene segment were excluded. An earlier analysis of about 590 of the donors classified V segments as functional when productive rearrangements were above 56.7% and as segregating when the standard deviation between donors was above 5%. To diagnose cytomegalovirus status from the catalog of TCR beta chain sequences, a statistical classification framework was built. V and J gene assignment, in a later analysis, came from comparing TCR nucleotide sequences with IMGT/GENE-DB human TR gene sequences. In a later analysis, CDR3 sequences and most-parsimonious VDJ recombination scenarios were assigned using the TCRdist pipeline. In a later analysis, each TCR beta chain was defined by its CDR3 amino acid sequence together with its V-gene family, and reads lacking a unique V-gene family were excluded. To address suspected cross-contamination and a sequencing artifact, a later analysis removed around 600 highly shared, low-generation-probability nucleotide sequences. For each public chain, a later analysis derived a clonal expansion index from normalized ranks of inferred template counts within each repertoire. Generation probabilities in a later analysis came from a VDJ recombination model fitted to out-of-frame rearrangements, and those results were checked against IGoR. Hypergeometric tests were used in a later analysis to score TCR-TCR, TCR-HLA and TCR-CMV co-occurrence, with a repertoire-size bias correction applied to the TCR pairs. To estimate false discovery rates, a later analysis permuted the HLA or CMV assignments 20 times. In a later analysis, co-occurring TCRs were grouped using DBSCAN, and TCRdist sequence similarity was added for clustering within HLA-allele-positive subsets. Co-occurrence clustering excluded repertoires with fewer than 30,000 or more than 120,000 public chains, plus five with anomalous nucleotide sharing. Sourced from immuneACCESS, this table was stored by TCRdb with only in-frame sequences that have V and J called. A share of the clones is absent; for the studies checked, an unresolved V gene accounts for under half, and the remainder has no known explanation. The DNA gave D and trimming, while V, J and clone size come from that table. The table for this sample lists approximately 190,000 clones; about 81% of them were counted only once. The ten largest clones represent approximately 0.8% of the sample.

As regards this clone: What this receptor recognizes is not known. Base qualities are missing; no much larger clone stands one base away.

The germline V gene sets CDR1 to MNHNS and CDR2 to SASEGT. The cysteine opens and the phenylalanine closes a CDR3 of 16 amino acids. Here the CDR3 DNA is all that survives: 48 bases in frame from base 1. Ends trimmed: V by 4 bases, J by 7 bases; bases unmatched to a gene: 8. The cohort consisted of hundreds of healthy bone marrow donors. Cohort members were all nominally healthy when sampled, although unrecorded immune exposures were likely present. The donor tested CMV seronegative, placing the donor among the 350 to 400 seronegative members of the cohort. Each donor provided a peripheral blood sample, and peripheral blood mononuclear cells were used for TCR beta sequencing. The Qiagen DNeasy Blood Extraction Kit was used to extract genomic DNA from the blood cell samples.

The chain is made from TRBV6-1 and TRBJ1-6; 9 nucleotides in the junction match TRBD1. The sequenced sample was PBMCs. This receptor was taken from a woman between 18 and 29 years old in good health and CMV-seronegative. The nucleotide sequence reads TGTGCCAGCAGTGCAAGAGGACAGGGGAACAATTCACCCCTCCACTTT. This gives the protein CASSARGQGNNSPLHF.